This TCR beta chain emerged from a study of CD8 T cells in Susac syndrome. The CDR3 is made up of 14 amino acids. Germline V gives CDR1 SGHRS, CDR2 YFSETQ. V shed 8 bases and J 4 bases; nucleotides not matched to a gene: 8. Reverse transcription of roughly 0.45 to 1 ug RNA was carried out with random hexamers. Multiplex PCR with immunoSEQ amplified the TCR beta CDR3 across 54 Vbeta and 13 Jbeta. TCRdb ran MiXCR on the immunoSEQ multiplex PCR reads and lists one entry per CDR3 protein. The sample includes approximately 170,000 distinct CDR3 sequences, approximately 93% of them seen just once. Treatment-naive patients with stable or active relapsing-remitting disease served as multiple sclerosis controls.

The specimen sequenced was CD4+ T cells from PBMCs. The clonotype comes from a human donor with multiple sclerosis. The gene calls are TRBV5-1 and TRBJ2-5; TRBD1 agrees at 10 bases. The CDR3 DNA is TGCGCCAGTGCCGCCGGGACAGGGGTAGAGACCCAGTACTTC. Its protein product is CASAAGTGVETQYF.